The rows below give T cell receptor beta chains drawn from one sample of a study of post-analysis software for immune sequencing data. TCRdb recomputed calls from the PCR reads with MiXCR, one row per CDR3 protein. Of 600,000 to 700,000 distinct CDR3 sequences in the sample, over 45% were seen once. Sequenced: blood. Source of these receptors: a girl aged 2-10 years with multiple sclerosis. The CDR3 runs from the conserved cysteine through the conserved F or W. Fields, in order: J gene, D gene, clone size, V gene, CDR3 DNA, CDR3 protein. A D gene is named only where the DNA matches it firmly. Rows may omit the clone size; those that give it use once, few, many or a size class.

TRBJ2-7 | TRBD1 | - | TRBV7-2 | TGTGCCAGCAGCTTACAGGGGGCGGAGGAGCAGTACTTC | CASSLQGAEEQYF
TRBJ2-1 | TRBD1 | - | TRBV6-2/TRBV6-3 | TGTGCCAGCAGACCTACAGGGGCGATATACTACAATGAGCAGTTCTTC | CASRPTGAIYYNEQFF
TRBJ2-3 | TRBD2 | - | TRBV5-1 | TGCGCCAGCAGCTTGGGCGCGGGAGACCGCACAGATACGCAGTATTTT | CASSLGAGDRTDTQYF
TRBJ2-1 | - | - | TRBV7-9 | TGTGCCAGCAGCTTAGTGGCTAGATACAATGAGCAGTTCTTC | CASSLVARYNEQFF
TRBJ2-5 | TRBD1 | - | TRBV7-2 | TGTGCCAGCAGCTCCGGGACAGGGGGACAGACCCAGTACTTC | CASSSGTGGQTQYF
TRBJ2-1 | TRBD2 | - | TRBV25-1 | TGTGCCAGCAGTGAATTCTCGGGAGGAGAGGTTACTGAGCAGTTCTTC | CASSEFSGGEVTEQFF
TRBJ2-1 | TRBD2 | - | TRBV7-2 | TGTGCCAGCACGTACGCAAGCGGGAGGGGGAGCAATGAGCAGTTCTTC | CASTYASGRGSNEQFF
TRBJ1-2 | - | few | TRBV20-1 | TGCAGTGCCTCCCGGGCAACTAACTATGGCTACACCTTC | CSASRATNYGYTF
TRBJ2-1 | TRBD1 | many | TRBV4-1 | TGCGCCAGCAGCCAAGATCCTAGGGGGCACTCCTACAATGAGCAGTTCTTC | CASSQDPRGHSYNEQFF
TRBJ2-1 | - | - | TRBV15 | TGCGCCACCAGCAGAGCGTGGGGTGAGCAGTTCTTC | CATSRAWGEQFF
TRBJ1-6 | - | - | TRBV5-6 | TGTGCCAGCAGCTCCCCAGTTTCACCCCTCCACTTT | CASSSPVSPLHF
TRBJ2-7 | - | - | TRBV3-1 | TGTGCCAGCAGCCAAGAGTGGTCCAACTACTACGAGCAGTACTTC | CASSQEWSNYYEQYF
TRBJ2-1 | - | - | TRBV10-2 | TGCGCCAGCACCCCGGTCAGGGGAGGAAACAATGAGCAGTTCTTC | CASTPVRGGNNEQFF
TRBJ1-1 | - | - | TRBV15 | TGTGCCACCAGGGAGGAAGACACTGAAGCTTTCTTT | CATREEDTEAFF
TRBJ2-5 | TRBD1 | - | TRBV7-9 | TGTGCCAGCAGCTTCTCCGGGACAGTAGAGACCCAGTACTTC | CASSFSGTVETQYF
TRBJ2-2 | TRBD2 | few | TRBV6-1 | TGTGCCAGCACGCGGGAGGGCCGAGTAATCACCGGGGAGCTGTTTTTT | CASTREGRVITGELFF
TRBJ2-1 | - | - | TRBV7-3 | TGTGCCAGCAGCCCAGACCCCCCAGGCTCCTACAATGAGCAGTTCTTC | CASSPDPPGSYNEQFF
TRBJ2-3 | TRBD2 | few | TRBV7-7 | TGTGCCAGCTCCCTGGGGCGGGGGGGCACCCATACGCAGTATTTT | CASSLGRGGTHTQYF
TRBJ1-6 | - | few | TRBV7-2 | TGTGCCAGCAGCCCCCCGGGACGAGGGAATTCACCCCTCCACTTT | CASSPPGRGNSPLHF
TRBJ2-3 | TRBD2 | - | TRBV18 | TGTGCCAGCTCACCACCAGGTGCGGGAGGCACAGATACGCAGTATTTT | CASSPPGAGGTDTQYF
TRBJ2-7 | - | few | TRBV20-1 | TGCAGTGCTACCGACTACTCCTACGAGCAGTACTTC | CSATDYSYEQYF
TRBJ2-7 | TRBD1 | - | TRBV7-2 | TGTGCCAGCAGCAGCTTTGGACAGGGGGCACACGAGCAGTACTTC | CASSSFGQGAHEQYF
TRBJ2-7 | TRBD2 | - | TRBV20-1 | TGCAGTGCTAGACCCGCCGGGACTAGGGGTTCCTACGAGCAGTACTTC | CSARPAGTRGSYEQYF
TRBJ2-6 | - | - | TRBV6-2/TRBV6-3 | TGTGCCAGCAGTTTCCCCCAATTGGGTGGTGGGGCCAACGTCCTGACTTTC | CASSFPQLGGGANVLTF
TRBJ2-7 | - | - | TRBV7-9 | TGTGCCAGCAGCTTAGGGTTCTTGGACAGAAGATACGAGCAGTACTTC | CASSLGFLDRRYEQYF
TRBJ2-1 | - | - | TRBV14 | TGTGCCAGCAGCCAAACGAGAAATGAGCAGTTCTTC | CASSQTRNEQFF
TRBJ2-7 | TRBD2 | - | TRBV2 | TGTGCCAGCAGGGCCTGGATAACTAGCGCCCACTACGAGCAGTACTTC | CASRAWITSAHYEQYF
TRBJ2-3 | TRBD2 | few | TRBV7-9 | TGTGCCAGCAGCGACCTGGGGACTAGCGCAGATACGCAGTATTTT | CASSDLGTSADTQYF
TRBJ2-7 | - | - | TRBV6-2/TRBV6-3 | TGTGCCAGCAGTTACGACGGGATCGGCTCCTACGAGCAGTACTTC | CASSYDGIGSYEQYF
TRBJ2-7 | - | - | TRBV11-2 | TGTGCCAGCAGCTTTCAACGGGGATCGAGCTACGAGCAGTACTTC | CASSFQRGSSYEQYF
TRBJ1-6 | - | few | TRBV7-2 | TGTGCCAGCAGCTTACGGGGGGGCGATTCACCCCTCCACTTT | CASSLRGGDSPLHF
TRBJ1-1 | TRBD1 | - | TRBV11-2 | TGTGCCAGCAGCTTCGGACAGGGATCCTGGGAAATGAACACTGAAGCTTTCTTT | CASSFGQGSWEMNTEAFF
TRBJ2-5 | - | few | TRBV6-2/TRBV6-3 | TGTGCCAGCAGGCTTACGACAACAGCGTACCAAGAGACCCAGTACTTC | CASRLTTTAYQETQYF
TRBJ1-1 | - | - | TRBV7-9 | TGTGCCAGCATCGCCGGGGGGGGAGGCGCGCGCACTGAAGCTTTCTTT | CASIAGGGGARTEAFF
TRBJ2-6 | - | few | TRBV7-2 | TGTGCCAGCAGCACCCGGGACAATGCTGGGGCCAACGTCCTGACTTTC | CASSTRDNAGANVLTF
TRBJ2-5 | - | - | TRBV5-1 | TGCGCCAGCAGTAATCCACTAGCAAGAGAGACCCAGTACTTC | CASSNPLARETQYF
TRBJ2-3 | - | - | TRBV30 | TGTGCCTGGAGTGGAAGCGGAGATACGCAGTATTTT | CAWSGSGDTQYF
TRBJ2-1 | - | - | TRBV20-1 | TGCAGTGCTAGAGACGTATCCGGACGATACAATGAGCAGTTCTTC | CSARDVSGRYNEQFF
TRBJ2-1 | TRBD2 | few | TRBV6-5 | TGTGCCAGCAATTACGAGTCTAGCGGGAGGGATCGGCAGTTCTTC | CASNYESSGRDRQFF
TRBJ2-1 | TRBD1 | - | TRBV5-6 | TGTGCCAGCAGCTCTAACAGGGGCTTGGGGCAGTTCTTC | CASSSNRGLGQFF
TRBJ2-7 | - | - | TRBV7-9 | TGTGCCAGCAGCGCGAGTCAGACACCCCAAGGGCAGTACTTC | CASSASQTPQGQYF